This T cell receptor (beta chain) was captured in a study of early T cells in non-severe SARS-CoV-2 infection. Study summary: Sequenced material consisted of bulk RNA (from unsorted whole blood), and chains were unpaired. Study results and limitations: In VDJdb matching, anti-spike CD8 responses were favored while private and CD4 specificities went missing.

Unique molecular identifier tags were affixed to discrete cDNA molecules. TCRdb analysed the 5' RACE reads with MiXCR anew, one entry per CDR3 protein. The profile shows fewer than 65,000 distinct CDR3 sequences, approximately 5.9% of them singletons. In its sample, this clonotype was seen many times. Its antigen remains unidentified. Germline CDR1 and CDR2: SEHNR and FQNEAQ (reference sequence). This CDR3 has 14 amino acids. Trimming left V 2 bases short and J 9 bases short, with 11 bases between. This specimen was whole blood, taken at baseline. The origin of this receptor is an adult who was a healthcare worker with PCR-confirmed SARS-CoV-2 infection or an uninfected control (not recorded which). The chain couples TRBV7-9 to TRBJ1-6; maybe TRBD1 (6 bases). The CDR3 spells CASSLKGGASPLHF. In DNA, the CDR3 is TGTGCCAGCAGCTTAAAGGGGGGGGCTTCACCCCTCCACTTT.